These T cell receptor beta chains were read from a single sample in a study of human T cells and chemical hapten exposure. TCRdb itself ran the RACE reads through MiXCR, one entry per CDR3 protein. The table has tens of thousands of distinct CDR3 sequences, about 10% seen once. The input for sequencing was whole blood, taken in connection with sensitization to the hapten diphenylcyclopropenone (DPC). The receptors stem from a woman between 45 and 60 years old with alopecia areata. Some clones in this sample may be carry-over from other donors' samples. The CDR3 runs from the conserved cysteine through the conserved F or W. Size tells how often a clone was seen (once, few, many) or the class of an expanded clone, and some rows leave it out.

CDR3aa,abundance,v_gene
CASSLPGYANEQFF,few,TRBV28
CASNPQGNTEAFF,few,TRBV12-3/TRBV12-4
CASRETGGGAYSNQPQHF,many,TRBV10-2
CASSLVGGGAAEQFF,.,TRBV11-2
CASSLLSLATSTDTQYF,few,TRBV18
CATSRDSIGAWEKLFF,many,TRBV15
CASSRSTLGNTEAFF,.,TRBV5-1
CAWRLAASTDTQYF,few,TRBV30
CASSPIDRVNTEAFF,.,TRBV18
CASTSPGANVLTF,many,TRBV5-1
CASSFWGINQPQHF,.,TRBV27
CASSPPGSRRTGNTIYF,few,TRBV18
CSVYGTEAFF,.,TRBV29-1
CSARDNAGELFF,once,TRBV20-1
CASSPRTSGVYNEQFF,many,TRBV13
CASSYYRGRDGYTF,many,TRBV6-2/TRBV6-3
CASSSGLYQETQYF,few,TRBV5-4
CASSLRQKGNTIYF,.,TRBV3-1
CASRDDRGTSGINSYEQYF,many,TRBV2
CASSERGSSSYNEQFF,.,TRBV6-1
CASSLEGAASVEQYF,few,TRBV7-2
CASSQDRWNTEAFF,many,TRBV3-1
CASSSDRGRETQYF,.,TRBV7-2
CASSREGANTEAFF,many,TRBV18
CASSLIQGVEQYF,few,TRBV12-3/TRBV12-4
CASSQTGELFF,few,TRBV3-1
CSARERVNSPLHF,few,TRBV20-1
CSAFGQISYEQYF,.,TRBV29-1
CATSDATGGGSYNEQFF,.,TRBV24-1
CASSQGRLSSYEQYF,.,TRBV9
CASSLSYARSYNEQFF,.,TRBV27
CASSQGTAYNSPLHF,.,TRBV5-1
CASCYKAGTAYGYTF,many,TRBV27
CAISEWVAYTGELFF,.,TRBV10-3
CASSFLTSLREQYF,many,TRBV7-9
CATSTGDRAAGANVLTF,.,TRBV15
CASSTTGAETQYF,few,TRBV12-3/TRBV12-4
CASSVQVEPQHF,many,TRBV6-2/TRBV6-3